This T cell receptor beta chain was captured by sequencing in a study of blood T cell repertoires in COVID-19 (TCRdb year 2020). Regarding the research as a whole: Samples covering the acute and convalescent phases of COVID-19 were provided by collaborators in the United States, Italy and Spain. The material from the prospective study consisted of cDNA or gDNA derived from T cells, B-cell-depleted T cells, or PBMCs. Deeply sampled blood TCRbeta repertoires from subjects exposed to, actively infected with, or recovered from COVID-19 were included in the dataset. The repertoires were released in a freely available public database meant as a resource for research on the immune response to SARS-CoV-2. Samples came from the ongoing ImmuneRACE study (first 160 participants) plus 1,254 subjects from 6 global collaborators. The sample metadata nearly always contained a de-identified subject ID, COVID-19 status, age in years and sex. Where available, HLA class I and class II types were obtained from metadata supplied by the sample provider rather than from assay-based typing.

Summary of the overall study and its limitations: How much clinical and demographic metadata was included differed by source and by participant, and the metadata was provided uncurated.

TCRbeta CDR3 regions were amplified from genomic DNA using the immunoSEQ Assay, a bias-controlled multiplex PCR. The authors' analysis ran thus. The number of nucleated cells in each sample was estimated from the amplification of reference gene primers within the assay. To quantify the absolute abundance of each unique TCRbeta CDR3 rearrangement, sequence reads were collapsed and filtered. For each sample, productive Simpson clonality was calculated as the square root of Simpson's diversity index over productive rearrangements. Imported from immuneACCESS, the table was reduced by TCRdb to in-frame sequences with V and J called. These copies leave out some clones; in studies compared against another copy, an unresolved V gene accounts for under half, and the cause of the remainder is not known. The V and J calls and clone size come from that table; D and trimming were worked out from the DNA. For this sample the table gives 80,000 to 85,000 clones, of which 70% to 90% were detected only once. The ten largest account for 4.8% of the sample.

V is pared back by 3 bases and J by 7 bases, with 15 bases lying between the germline termini. CDR1 and CDR2 are read off the germline V gene (reference sequence) as LNHDA and SQIVND. The CDR3 holds 14 amino acids from the cysteine to the phenylalanine. Kept here is only the CDR3 DNA, which spans 42 bases and is read in frame from base 1. About this clone itself: Its target antigen remains unknown. No quality values exist for individual bases; no much larger clone is one base distant.

The collaborating institutions used their own protocols to collect whole blood in K2EDTA tubes. Collaborator samples were shipped for TCRbeta analysis as frozen whole blood, isolated PBMCs, or DNA extracted from either sample type. The chain was built from TRBV19 and TRBJ1-1, with TRBD1 as a weak D call on 5 bases. The receptor's source is an elderly woman with acute or convalescent COVID-19. The sequencing sample was made of peripheral blood. This receptor carries the CDR3 CASSMDQGESEAFF. The nucleotides are TGTGCCAGTAGTATGGATCAGGGCGAAAGTGAAGCTTTCTTT.